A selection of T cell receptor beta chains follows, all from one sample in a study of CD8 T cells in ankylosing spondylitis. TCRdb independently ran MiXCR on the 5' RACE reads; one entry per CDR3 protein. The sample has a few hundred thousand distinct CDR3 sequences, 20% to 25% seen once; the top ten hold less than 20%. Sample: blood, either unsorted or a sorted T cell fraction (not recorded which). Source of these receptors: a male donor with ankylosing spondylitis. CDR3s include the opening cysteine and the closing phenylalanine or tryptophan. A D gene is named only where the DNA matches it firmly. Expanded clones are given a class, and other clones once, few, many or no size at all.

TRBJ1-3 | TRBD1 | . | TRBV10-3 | CATRRTGEGGNTIYF | TGTGCCACAAGAAGGACAGGGGAAGGAGGAAACACCATATATTTT
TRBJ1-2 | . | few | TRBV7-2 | CASSLRQVWGGYTF | TGTGCCAGCAGCTTAAGACAGGTCTGGGGTGGCTACACCTTC
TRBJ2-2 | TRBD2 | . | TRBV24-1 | CATSDFPSGPLTNVGELFF | TGTGCCACCAGTGATTTCCCTAGCGGGCCTTTGACCAATGTCGGGGAGCTGTTTTTT
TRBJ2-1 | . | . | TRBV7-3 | CASSLSRRGDEQFF | TGTGCCAGCAGCTTAAGTAGAAGGGGGGATGAGCAGTTCTTC
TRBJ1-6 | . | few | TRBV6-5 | CASSYSAGGSSSYNSPLHF | TGTGCCAGCAGTTACTCTGCGGGGGGATCCAGCTCCTATAATTCACCCCTCCACTTT
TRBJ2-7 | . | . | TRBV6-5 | CASSYFGTPGGEQYF | TGTGCCAGCAGTTACTTCGGGACGCCAGGAGGGGAGCAGTACTTC
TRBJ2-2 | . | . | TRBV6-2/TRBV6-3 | CASSITRQEAGELFF | TGTGCCAGCAGTATTACGCGGCAGGAAGCGGGGGAGCTGTTTTTT
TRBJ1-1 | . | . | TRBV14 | CASSSYLNTEAFF | TGTGCCAGCAGCTCCTATTTGAACACTGAAGCTTTCTTT
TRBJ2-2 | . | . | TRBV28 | CASKSSTSLWNRELFF | TGTGCCAGCAAATCCTCTACTTCTCTGTGGAATCGGGAGCTGTTTTTT
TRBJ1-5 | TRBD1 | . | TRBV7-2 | CASSFQGERPQHF | TGTGCCAGCAGCTTCCAGGGGGAGCGGCCCCAGCATTTT
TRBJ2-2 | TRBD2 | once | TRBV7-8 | CASSLVRASGRGSNTGELFF | TGTGCCAGCAGCTTAGTCAGGGCTAGCGGGAGGGGATCGAACACCGGGGAGCTGTTTTTT
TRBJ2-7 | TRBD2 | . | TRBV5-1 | CASSFSAGAYEQYF | TGCGCCAGCAGCTTTTCAGCGGGAGCCTACGAGCAGTACTTC
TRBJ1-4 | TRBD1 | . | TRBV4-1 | CASRPDRGMTNEKLFF | TGCGCCAGCAGACCGGACAGGGGTATGACTAATGAAAAACTGTTTTTT
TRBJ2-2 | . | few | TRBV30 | CAWNSQGTGELFF | TGTGCCTGGAATTCTCAGGGCACCGGGGAGCTGTTTTTT
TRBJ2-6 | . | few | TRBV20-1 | CSARRGTGANVLTF | TGCAGTGCTAGAAGAGGGACTGGGGCCAACGTCCTGACTTTC
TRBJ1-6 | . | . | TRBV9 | CASSAATVHNSPLHF | TGTGCCAGCAGCGCGGCGACGGTACATAATTCACCCCTCCACTTT
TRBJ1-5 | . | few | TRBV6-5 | CASSYGGSGYSNQPQHF | TGTGCCAGCAGTTACGGAGGCAGTGGCTATAGCAATCAGCCCCAGCATTTT
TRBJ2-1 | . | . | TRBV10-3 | CAIGNRLGPYNEQFF | TGTGCCATCGGGAACAGGCTGGGCCCCTACAATGAGCAGTTCTTC
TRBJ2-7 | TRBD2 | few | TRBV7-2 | CASSFTGGGEYEQYF | TGTGCCAGCAGCTTTACGGGAGGGGGAGAGTACGAGCAGTACTTC
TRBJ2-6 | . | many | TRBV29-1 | CSVVLHEQNSGANVLTF | TGCAGCGTTGTTCTTCATGAGCAAAACTCTGGGGCCAACGTCCTGACTTTC
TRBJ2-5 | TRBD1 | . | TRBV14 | CASSRLTGVETQYF | TGTGCCAGCAGCCGCCTTACAGGGGTAGAGACCCAGTACTTC
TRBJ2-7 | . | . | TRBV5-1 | CASSLWGLYEQYF | TGCGCCAGCAGCTTGTGGGGACTCTACGAGCAGTACTTC
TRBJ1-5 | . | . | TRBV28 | CASRRAGESNQPQHF | TGTGCCAGCAGGAGGGCAGGGGAAAGCAATCAGCCCCAGCATTTT
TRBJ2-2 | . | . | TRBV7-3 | CASSLNSPANTGELFF | TGTGCCAGCAGCTTAAACAGCCCAGCGAACACCGGGGAGCTGTTTTTT
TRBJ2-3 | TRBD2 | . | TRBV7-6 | CASSSWTSGRGTDTQYF | TGTGCCAGCAGCTCGTGGACTAGCGGGAGAGGCACAGATACGCAGTATTTT
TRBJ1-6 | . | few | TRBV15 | CATRGQYNSPLHF | TGTGCCACCAGGGGACAATATAATTCACCCCTCCACTTT
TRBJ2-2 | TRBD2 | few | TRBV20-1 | CSASDFRGRSTGELFF | TGCAGTGCTAGCGACTTTCGCGGGAGAAGTACCGGGGAGCTGTTTTTT
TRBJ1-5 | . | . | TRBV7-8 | CASSLSTGEGPQHF | TGTGCCAGCAGCTTATCGACCGGGGAAGGGCCCCAGCATTTT
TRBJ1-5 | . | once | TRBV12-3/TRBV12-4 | CASTLIEEGQPQHF | TGTGCCAGCACCCTAATCGAAGAGGGTCAGCCCCAGCATTTT
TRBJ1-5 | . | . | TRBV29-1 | CSVATGPSNQPQHF | TGCAGCGTTGCGACAGGCCCCAGCAATCAGCCCCAGCATTTT
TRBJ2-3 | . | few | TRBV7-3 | CASSLIGAEPSTDTQYF | TGTGCCAGCAGCTTAATAGGAGCGGAACCTAGCACAGATACGCAGTATTTT
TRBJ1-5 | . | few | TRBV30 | CAWSRGEWDQPQHF | TGTGCCTGGAGTAGGGGAGAGTGGGATCAGCCCCAGCATTTT
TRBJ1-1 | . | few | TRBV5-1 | CASSPEGLGNTEAFF | TGCGCCAGCAGCCCCGAGGGGTTAGGGAACACTGAAGCTTTCTTT
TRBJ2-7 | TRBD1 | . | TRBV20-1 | CSATGTPYEQYF | TGCAGTGCGACAGGGACACCCTACGAGCAGTACTTC
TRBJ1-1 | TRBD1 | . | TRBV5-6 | CASSHGTGGFGEAFF | TGTGCCAGCAGCCACGGGACAGGCGGATTTGGGGAGGCTTTCTTT
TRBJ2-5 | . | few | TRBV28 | CASISPLARQETQYF | TGTGCCAGCATTTCTCCCCTGGCCAGGCAAGAGACCCAGTACTTC
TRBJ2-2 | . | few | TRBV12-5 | CASGLGGVSTGELFF | TGTGCTAGTGGTTTGGGCGGGGTTTCCACCGGGGAGCTGTTTTTT
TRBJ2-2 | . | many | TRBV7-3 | CASSLRLGGELFF | TGTGCCAGCAGCTTGAGACTCGGGGGGGAGCTGTTTTTT
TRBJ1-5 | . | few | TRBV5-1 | CASSLDSSRQPQHF | TGCGCCAGCAGCCTGGACAGTTCGAGGCAGCCCCAGCATTTT
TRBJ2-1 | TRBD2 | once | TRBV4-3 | CASSPSTQAGSYNEQFF | TGCGCCAGCAGCCCTTCAACCCAAGCGGGGTCCTACAATGAGCAGTTCTTC
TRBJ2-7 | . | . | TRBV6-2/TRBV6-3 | CASSTEIYEQYF | TGTGCCAGCAGTACGGAGATCTACGAGCAGTACTTC
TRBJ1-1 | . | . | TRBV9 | CASSSGPGRTEAFF | TGTGCCAGCAGCTCCGGGCCCGGGAGGACTGAAGCTTTCTTT
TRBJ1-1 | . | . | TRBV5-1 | CASSRVRYLEAFF | TGCGCCAGCAGCCGGGTCAGATACCTTGAAGCTTTCTTT